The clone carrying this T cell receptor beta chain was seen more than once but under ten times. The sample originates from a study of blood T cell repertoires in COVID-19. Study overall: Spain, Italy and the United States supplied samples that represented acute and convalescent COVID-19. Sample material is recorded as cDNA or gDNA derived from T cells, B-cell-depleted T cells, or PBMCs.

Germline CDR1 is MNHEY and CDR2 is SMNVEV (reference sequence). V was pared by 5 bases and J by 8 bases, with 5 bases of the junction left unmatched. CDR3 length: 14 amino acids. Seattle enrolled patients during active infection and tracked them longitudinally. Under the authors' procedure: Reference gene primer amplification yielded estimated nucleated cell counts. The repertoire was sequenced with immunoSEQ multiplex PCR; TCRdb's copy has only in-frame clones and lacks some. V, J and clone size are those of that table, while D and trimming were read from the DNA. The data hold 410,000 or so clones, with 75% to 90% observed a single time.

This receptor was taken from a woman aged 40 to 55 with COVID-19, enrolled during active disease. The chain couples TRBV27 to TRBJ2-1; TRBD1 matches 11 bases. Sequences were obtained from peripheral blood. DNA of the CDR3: TGTGCCAGCAGTATACGGACAGGGGGCGATGAGCAGTTCTTC. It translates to CASSIRTGGDEQFF.